This entry lists 24 T cell receptor beta chains sequenced from one sample in a study of shared clonotypes between healthy human individuals. Generated by immunoSEQ multiplex PCR, the TCRdb table keeps only in-frame clones and is missing some. The sample shows 2 million to 3 million clones, more than 80% of them seen only once. The material sequenced was naive CD4+ T cells sorted from blood. Subset in this sample: CD45RA+ positively selected. These receptors were obtained from a man younger than 30 in good health.

The rearrangement uses TRBV27 and TRBJ2-1; D call uncertain. The V end was cut by 5 bases, the J end by 6 bases, with 17 bases between. The CDR3 is made up of 15 amino acids. Germline CDR1 reads MNHEY; CDR2 reads SMNVEV (reference sequence). This CDR3 is CASSPTETQLNEQFF. The CDR3 bases are TGTGCCAGCAGTCCCACAGAAACCCAGCTCAATGAGCAGTTCTTC.

The J gene is TRBJ1-3, the V gene TRBV30; D not resolved. CDR3 length: 13 residues. Trimming removed 0 bases from V and 2 bases from J, with 5 bases in between. Germline CDR1 is GTSNPN and CDR2 is SVGIG (reference sequence). Here the CDR3 reads CAWSVSAGNTIYF. Written as DNA, the CDR3 is TGTGCCTGGAGTGTTAGCGCTGGAAACACCATATATTTT.

The chain joins TRBV6-5 to TRBJ2-7; 11 nucleotides match TRBD2. CDR3 size: 14 residues. The germline CDR1 and CDR2 sequences are MNHEY and SVGAGI. The V and J ends lost 10 bases and 2 bases, in that order; junction bases with no gene match: 7. CDR3 residues: CATRPGLAAYEQYF. CDR3 coding DNA: TGTGCCACCCGACCGGGACTAGCGGCCTACGAGCAGTACTTC.

This chain uses TRBV6-4 with TRBJ2-7; 7 bases match TRBD2. CDR3 length: 15 amino acids. Germline lookup yields CDR1 MRHNA and CDR2 SNTAGT. V dropped 8 bases and J dropped 2; count of bases not matched to a gene: 12. DNA of the CDR3: TGTGCCAGCCTAGCGGAGAGCTGTCCCGCCTACGAGCAGTACTTC. Protein: CASLAESCPAYEQYF.

Concerning this clone: Other DNA sequences in the same sample also yield this CDR3. The genes are TRBV7-9 and TRBJ2-5; 12 bases match TRBD2. Germline lookup yields CDR1 SEHNR and CDR2 FQNEAQ (reference sequence). This CDR3 is 15 amino acids long. V gave up 4 bases and J gave up 2 bases; unmatched junction bases: 2. CDR3 DNA: TGTGCCAGCAGCTCCGGACTAGCGGGGCAAGAGACCCAGTACTTC. This sequence encodes CASSSGLAGQETQYF.

J is TRBJ1-6 and V is TRBV19; TRBD1 matches at 9 bases. This CDR3 contains 15 residues. With V trimmed by 7 bases and J by 7 bases, 8 bases remained unmatched. In germline, CDR1 is LNHDA, CDR2 SQIVND (reference sequence). CDR3 sequence: CASTDRGTGNSPLHF. The CDR3 nucleotides read TGTGCCAGTACCGATCGCGGGACAGGGAATTCACCCCTCCACTTT.

For this clone: The same CDR3 also results from other DNA sequences found in this sample. V is TRBV7-2 and J is TRBJ2-7; D call uncertain. V lost 1 base and J 2 bases, leaving 6 bases between the germline ends. The V gene's germline CDR1 is SGHTA and CDR2 FQGNSA. The CDR3 totals 13 residues. The CDR3 DNA reads TGTGCCAGCAGCTTAGAAAGGGCCTACGAGCAGTACTTC. It codes for CASSLERAYEQYF. Variable domain in full (rest from reference TRBV7-2 and TRBJ2-7): GAGVSQSPSNKVTEKGKDVELRCDPISGHTALYWYRQSLGQGLEFLIYFQGNSAPDKSGLPSDRFSAERTGGSVSTLTIQRTQQEDSAVYLCASSLERAYEQYFGPGTRLTVT.

This clone was picked up one time. The DNA of the CDR3 is TGTGCCTGGCAGGGGGCCAAAAACATTCAGTACTTC. Residues: CAWQGAKNIQYF. The chain is built from TRBV5-4 and TRBJ2-4; D might be TRBD1 (6 bases). The CDR3 has 12 amino acids. V shed 10 bases and J shed 1 base, with 9 bases lying between them. CDR1 and CDR2 from the germline V gene are SGHNT and YYREEE (reference sequence).

The chain couples TRBV5-1 to TRBJ1-6; 8 nucleotides match TRBD1. V trimming: 4 bases; J trimming: 6 bases; junction bases outside the gene matches: 12. The germline gives CDR1 SGHRS, CDR2 YFSETQ. The CDR3 runs to 17 residues. Written as DNA, the CDR3 is TGCGCCAGCAGCCAAAACGGACAGGGAGGGAGTAATTCACCCCTCCACTTT. Translated, it gives CASSQNGQGGSNSPLHF.

This clone was picked up one time. J is TRBJ2-2 and V is TRBV29-1; D is perhaps TRBD1 (5 bases). Germline V CDR1 and CDR2: SQVTM, ANQGSEA. The length of the CDR3 is 12 residues. The V end was cut by 4 bases, the J end by 6 bases, with 9 bases between. CDR3: CSVVRGSGELFF. CDR3 in DNA: TGCAGCGTTGTAAGGGGCTCCGGGGAGCTGTTTTTT.

This chain links TRBV10-3 with TRBJ1-2; TRBD1 agrees at 8 bases. V dropped 6 bases and J dropped 6; count of bases not matched to a gene: 9. The CDR3 length is 14 residues. From germline, CDR1 is ENHRY and CDR2 SYGVKD. The CDR3 nucleotides are TGTGCCATCAGCCACACAATGACAGGGGATGGCTACACCTTC. Its translation is CAISHTMTGDGYTF.

Of note for this clone: This sample includes further DNA sequences coding for the same CDR3. The rearrangement joins TRBV30 to TRBJ1-5; D remains unclear. This CDR3 comprises 12 residues. Germline V lookup: CDR1 GTSNPN, CDR2 SVGIG (reference sequence). The V gene lost 2 bases and the J gene lost 5 bases, with 7 bases spanning the gap. This CDR3 reads CAWSRRDQPQHF. In nucleotides, the CDR3 is TGTGCCTGGAGTCGAAGGGATCAGCCCCAGCATTTT. Using reference TRBV30 and TRBJ1-5 for the parts outside the CDR3, the full variable domain is SQTIHQWPATLVQPVGSPLSLECTVEGTSNPNLYWYRQAAGRGLQLLFYSVGIGQISSEVPQNLSASRPQDRQFILSSKKLLLSDSGFYLCAWSRRDQPQHFGDGTRLSIL.

The chain links TRBV6-5 to TRBJ1-5; no clear D. The CDR3 spans 15 residues. Trimming left V 0 bases short and J 1 base short, with 7 bases between. CDR1 MNHEY and CDR2 SVGAGI come from the germline V gene. The CDR3 loop reads CASSYSDASNQPQHF. The CDR3 DNA follows: TGTGCCAGCAGTTACTCAGACGCAAGCAATCAGCCCCAGCATTTT.

The gene calls are TRBV6-5 and TRBJ1-1, with 7 bases aligning to TRBD1. Losses at the gene ends were 5 bases for V and 4 bases for J; bases not matched to a gene: 7. This CDR3 region has 14 residues. Germline assignment: CDR1 MNHEY and CDR2 SVGAGI. The CDR3 DNA sequence: TGTGCCAGCAGTCTGCGGACAGGCACCACTGAAGCTTTCTTT. Amino acids: CASSLRTGTTEAFF.

There are a few counts of this clone. The chain links TRBV7-8 to TRBJ1-5, with 9 bases fitting TRBD1. Trimming cost V 1 base and J 3 bases; bases outside gene matches: 4. CDR3 length: 16 residues. The germline gives CDR1 SGHVS, CDR2 FQNEAQ. The CDR3 protein is CASSLEGQGTNQPQHF. Here the CDR3 DNA reads TGTGCCAGCAGCTTAGAGGGACAGGGCACCAATCAGCCCCAGCATTTT. The full variable domain, in which reference TRBV7-8 and TRBJ1-5 provide the parts outside the CDR3, is GAGVSQSPRYKVAKRGQDVALRCDPISGHVSLFWYQQALGQGPEFLTYFQNEAQLDKSGLPSDRFFAERPEGSVSTLKIQRTQQEDSAVYLCASSLEGQGTNQPQHFGDGTRLSIL.

The gene calls are TRBV27 and TRBJ1-4; D unresolved. V dropped 4 bases and J dropped 7 bases, with 10 bases sitting between them. The germline gives CDR1 MNHEY, CDR2 SMNVEV (reference sequence). The CDR3 sequence is 13 residues long. CDR3 coding DNA: TGTGCCAGCAGTTACGGGTACGGTGAAAAACTGTTTTTT. It codes for CASSYGYGEKLFF.

Note on this clone: Other DNA variants within this sample encode the same CDR3. This chain uses TRBV7-2 with TRBJ2-2, with D unclear. The CDR3 is 14 residues long. The germline V and J ends were trimmed by 1 base and 5 bases, with 8 bases remaining between them. Germline CDR1 reads SGHTA; CDR2 reads FQGNSA. The DNA for the CDR3 is TGTGCCAGCAGCTTAGAAGCTGGGACCGGGGAGCTGTTTTTT. This translates into CASSLEAGTGELFF.

The chain joins TRBV5-1 to TRBJ2-1; no firm D call. Trimming removed 4 bases from V and 6 bases from J, with 11 bases in between. Germline CDR1 reads SGHRS; CDR2 reads YFSETQ. CDR3 length: 13 amino acids. CDR3 bases: TGCGCCAGCAGCAACCTCGCCATCAATGAGCAGTTCTTC. Its protein product is CASSNLAINEQFF.

V gene TRBV7-2 combines with J gene TRBJ1-6; perhaps TRBD1 as D (6 bases). CDR3 length: 16 residues. With 4 bases removed from V and 6 bases from J, the gap between germline ends came to 16 bases. Germline V gene sequence: CDR1 SGHTA, CDR2 FQGNSA. The CDR3 reads CASSSPPDRINSPLHF. CDR3 DNA: TGTGCCAGCAGCTCGCCCCCCGACAGGATTAATTCACCCCTCCACTTT.

The chain employs TRBV21-1 and TRBJ2-3; the D call TRBD1 from the table was never checked on the DNA. TRBV21-1 is a known pseudogene. The length of the CDR3 is 16 residues. CDR3: CASSPQGQGSTDTQYF. In nucleotides, the CDR3 is TGTGCCAGCAGCCCCCAGGGACAGGGGAGCACAGATACGCAGTATTTT.

As for this clone: Additional DNA sequences in this sample encode the identical CDR3. The chain recombines TRBV4-1 with TRBJ2-7; 10 nucleotides line up with TRBD2. V lost 3 bases to trimming and J lost 3 bases; unmatched junction nucleotides: 5. Germline V gives CDR1 MGHRA, CDR2 YSYEKL. This CDR3 spans 15 amino acids. The CDR3 DNA follows: TGCGCCAGCAGCCATCCGACTAGCGGGCGCTACGAGCAGTACTTC. Protein: CASSHPTSGRYEQYF.

The V call is TRBV10-3, the J call TRBJ2-5, with D maybe TRBD2 (5 bases). Germline CDR1 is ENHRY and CDR2 is SYGVKD. V shed 8 bases and J shed 5 bases, with 15 bases lying between them. The CDR3 is made up of 13 amino acids. DNA for the CDR3: TGTGCCATCGCGCGACTACAGAGGGAGACCCAGTACTTC. It specifies CAIARLQRETQYF.

The chain employs TRBV7-8 and TRBJ1-5; the D is unclear. The germline V gene encodes CDR1 SGHVS and CDR2 FQNEAQ. Trimming removed 1 base from V and 0 bases from J, with 10 bases in between. CDR3 length: 16 amino acids. The CDR3 spells CASSLDPGYSNQPQHF. CDR3 coding DNA: TGTGCCAGCAGCTTAGATCCGGGATATAGCAATCAGCCCCAGCATTTT.

Details on this clone: At the DNA level, this CDR3 is encoded by other sequences in the same sample as well. The chain links TRBV9 to TRBJ1-1; no firm D call. The V end lost 0 bases, the J end lost 1 base, and 7 bases lay between the germline ends. The length of the CDR3 is 14 residues. The V gene's germline CDR1 is SGDLS and CDR2 YYNGEE. CDR3 coding DNA: TGTGCCAGCAGCGTAGGATCGGAGAACACTGAAGCTTTCTTT. Translating gives CASSVGSENTEAFF. The whole variable domain, filled in from reference TRBV9 and TRBJ1-1, reads DSGVTQTPKHLITATGQRVTLRCSPRSGDLSVYWYQQSLDQGLQFLIQYYNGEERAKGNILERFSAQQFPDLHSELNLSSLELGDSALYFCASSVGSENTEAFFGQGTRLTVV.